This section outlines one T cell receptor beta chain sequence together with its context. Its specific antigen is unknown. No per-base quality is available; no much larger clone lies one base away. Using the deep immunoSEQ assay, multiplex PCR amplified TCR CDR3 regions from genomic DNA. Extracted genomic DNA from each cell subset was spread evenly across all wells of several immunoSEQ 96-well plates, with each plate serving as a replicate. For sorted subsets, 150 to 200 ng genomic DNA, equal to about 30,000 T cell genomes, was loaded into each replicate PCR. The purified libraries were quantified using a Qubit 3.0 fluorometer, sized with a Bioanalyzer 2100, and then quantified again using the KAPA Library Quantification kit. Every immunoSEQ 96-well plate was sequenced on a separate single-read 150-cycle Illumina NextSeq 550 flow cell. In the source study's methods: Because the immunoSEQ output held only junctional sequences and lacked quality scores, the filtering could not match the filtering applied to full-length reads. Sequences were annotated with PyIR, a Python wrapper for IgBLAST v1.9, using IMGT germline references to assign V/J genes and CDR3. Reads were filtered out if the reads had weak V/J assignments (E-value above 1e-6), no CDR3, stop codons, out-of-frame junctions, or ambiguous translated residues. V3J clonotypes were defined as sequences sharing the same inferred V gene, J gene, and CDR3 amino acid sequence. Percentage overlap between repertoires was computed as shared unique clonotypes divided by the size of the smaller repertoire. Three approaches were used to assess repertoire richness: RTK rarefaction, the Chao1 estimator, and Recon v2.1 estimates of unobserved clonotypes. For all TCRbeta clonotypes obtained by the gDNA method from a handful of donors, generation probabilities were computed with OLGA. Sourced from immuneACCESS, this table was stored by TCRdb with only in-frame sequences that have V and J called. A share of the clones is absent; for the studies checked, an unresolved V gene accounts for under half, and the remainder has no known explanation. V, J and clone size were drawn from that table, and D and trimming were deduced from the DNA. A total of about 2.1 million clones appear in this sample, over 85% of them only once. Together, the top ten hold more than 1.5% of the sample.

These data originate in a study of shared clonotypes between healthy human individuals (dated by TCRdb to 2018 to 2020). With regard to the full study: The cohort comprised a couple of women and a few men aged 18 to 49 years. For each donor, CD4 naive and CD4 memory were each given three plates, CD8 naive was given two plates, and CD8 memory was given one plate. To estimate repertoire size and how much clonotype sharing occurs between individuals, the study deeply sequenced the blood TCR repertoires of about five healthy adults. Libraries were prepared and TCR repertoires were sequenced by different laboratories using diverse techniques, in order to increase sequencing depth and limit assay-specific biases. Per donor, leukapheresis produced somewhere between about 0.94 and 9.5 billion PBMCs.

For the CD8 naive samples, CD45RO-negative cells were positively selected for CCR7, yielding a CD45RA+CCR7+ population from which TemRA cells were excluded. The donors were healthy, HIV-negative adults who had no recently reported acute infections or vaccinations. Only Caucasian adults living in Nashville, Tennessee, USA were represented among the donors. Blood was obtained by leukapheresis, after which PBMCs were separated by Ficoll-Histopaque density gradient centrifugation and cryopreserved in liquid nitrogen vapor phase. Analytical flow cytometry was used to check the purity and quantity of every magnetically sorted T cell population. Genomic DNA was isolated from each sorted fraction and quantified by UV absorbance on a Nanodrop 2000c. General study outcomes and caveats: When a few donors were compared, the shared fraction of clonotypes was 5% to 6.5% for naive CD4, less than 4% for naive CD8, 2.3% for memory CD4, and 0.35% to 0.4% for memory CD8. Clonotypes shared by all four sorted-subset donors showed higher generation probabilities than non-shared clonotypes. Rarefaction of sorted-subset datasets indicated incomplete sequencing despite the large sequencing depth. Pairwise subsampling led to the expectation that sequencing depth would affect the degree of clonotype sharing among donors. Naive subsets generally had larger estimated clonotype richness than memory subsets did. Sampling was limited to blood, and TCR repertoires in tissue likely differ from TCR repertoires in blood. Because the study included only a small number of donors, the genetic and exposure-history diversity represented was limited.

The CDR3 holds 16 amino acids from the cysteine to the phenylalanine. Left in the record is the CDR3 DNA by itself, 48 bases read in frame from the first base. The source is a man aged 18 to 30 in good health. Some clones in this sample may be carry-over from other donors' samples. Here the chain combines TRBV21-1 and TRBJ2-1; TRBD1, the D gene given by the table, was not confirmed from the DNA. TRBV21-1 is deemed a pseudogene. The sequencing input was naive CD8+ T cells from PBMCs. The sample's cell subset or site label is to be understood as: CD45RA+CCR7+. CDR3 protein: CASSRSTEYNYNEQFF. The nucleotide sequence reads TGTGCCAGCAGCAGGTCGACAGAATACAATTACAATGAGCAGTTCTTC.